This TCR beta chain was retrieved from a study of blood T cell repertoires in COVID-19. Authors' analysis steps: Estimated nucleated cell counts came from reference gene primer amplification. Repertoires were generated with immunoSEQ multiplex PCR, while TCRdb's copy carries only in-frame clones and drops some. V and J calls and clone size are copied from that table; D and trimming were computed from the DNA. In the table there are some 460,000 clones, 87% of which are singletons. This CDR3 has 15 residues. With 1 base clipped from V and 3 bases from J, the junction kept 4 bases outside the gene matches. CDR1 and CDR2 from the germline V gene are SGHTA and FQGNSA.

J is TRBJ1-1 and V is TRBV7-2, with 8 bases aligning to TRBD1. Sample: PBMCs or T cells enriched from blood (not recorded which). This sequence was found in a woman younger than 30 with acute COVID-19. The CDR3 loop is CASSLEAGGYTEAFF. The CDR3 coding sequence is TGTGCCAGCAGCTTAGAGGCAGGGGGCTACACTGAAGCTTTCTTT.